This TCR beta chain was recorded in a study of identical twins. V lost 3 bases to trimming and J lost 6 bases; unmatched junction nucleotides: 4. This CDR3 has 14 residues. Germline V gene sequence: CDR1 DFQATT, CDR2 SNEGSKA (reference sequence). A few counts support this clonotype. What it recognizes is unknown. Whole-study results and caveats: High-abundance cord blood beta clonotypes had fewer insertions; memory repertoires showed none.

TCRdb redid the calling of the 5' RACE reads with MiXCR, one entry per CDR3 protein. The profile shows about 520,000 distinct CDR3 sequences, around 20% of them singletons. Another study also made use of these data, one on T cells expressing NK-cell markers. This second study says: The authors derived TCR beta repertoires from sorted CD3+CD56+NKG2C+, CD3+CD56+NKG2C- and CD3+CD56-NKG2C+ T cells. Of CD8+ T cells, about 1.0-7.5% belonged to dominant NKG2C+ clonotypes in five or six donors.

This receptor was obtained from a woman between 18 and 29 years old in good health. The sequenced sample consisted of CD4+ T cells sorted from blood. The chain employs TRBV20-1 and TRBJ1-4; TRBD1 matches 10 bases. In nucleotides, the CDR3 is TGCAGTGCTAGTAGGACAGGGGGGGATGAAAAACTGTTTTTT. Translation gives CSASRTGGDEKLFF.